These 23 T cell receptor beta chains originate from one sample sequenced in a study of T cell responses to AZD1222 COVID-19 vaccine. Assay: immunoSEQ multiplex PCR; the TCRdb copy retains only in-frame clones and omits some. Of around 140,000 clones listed, about nine tenths are singletons. Sample: peripheral blood, taken on day 0 of AZD1222 vaccination. These receptors were collected from an adult in good health.

This CDR3 is CASTFTPAGGPNTGELFF. CDR3 nucleotides: TGCGCCAGCACCTTCACTCCAGCGGGAGGTCCGAACACCGGGGAGCTGTTTTTT. The chain employs TRBV4-3 and TRBJ2-2; the match to TRBD2 covers 9 bases. The CDR3 totals 18 residues. Germline values: CDR1 LGHNA, CDR2 YSLEER. Trimming took 7 bases from V and 0 from J; bases not matched to a gene: 12.

The chain carries TRBV18 and TRBJ1-2, with D unresolved. CDR3 size: 13 residues. CDR1 is KGHSH, CDR2 LQKENI, per germline. Trimming left V 1 base short and J 6 bases short, with 9 bases between. This CDR3 reads CASSPRGEDGYTF. The CDR3 bases are TGTGCCAGCTCACCACGGGGTGAAGATGGCTACACCTTC.

This sequence joins TRBV6-2 or TRBV6-3 and TRBJ1-2; 7 bases align to TRBD1. In germline, CDR1 is MNHEY, CDR2 SVGEGT. The CDR3 spans 16 residues. Losses at the gene ends were 5 bases for V and 6 bases for J; bases not matched to a gene: 15. CDR3 nucleotide sequence: TGTGCCAGCAGTACAGGGGCTGTCGTCTTTCGGGATGGCTACACCTTC. Its translation: CASSTGAVVFRDGYTF.

The rearrangement uses TRBV19 and TRBJ2-7; D is undetermined. From germline, CDR1 is LNHDA and CDR2 SQIVND (reference sequence). Deletions cut 5 bases from V and 1 base from J, with 9 bases between. CDR3 length: 13 residues. The CDR3 loop reads CASSGTLSYEQYF. CDR3 DNA sequence: TGTGCCAGTAGTGGCACGTTATCCTACGAGCAGTACTTC.

This chain connects TRBV3-1 (or the pseudogene TRBV3-2) to TRBJ1-3; 7 bases fit TRBD1. Germline lookup yields CDR1 LGHDT and CDR2 YNNKEL (reference sequence). V trimming: 1 base; J trimming: 0 bases; junction bases outside the gene matches: 3. The CDR3 totals 16 residues. CDR3 sequence reads: CASSQVGQHSGNTIYF. In DNA, the CDR3 is TGTGCCAGCAGCCAAGTGGGACAGCACTCTGGAAACACCATATATTTT.

This chain links TRBV6-5 with TRBJ1-4, with D possibly TRBD1 on 5 matching bases. Germline CDR1 MNHEY, CDR2 SVGAGI. CDR3 length: 15 amino acids. Trimming took off 6 bases at V and 3 bases at J, with 14 bases between the two ends. CDR3 nucleotides: TGTGCCAGCAGGGACCCAGGGAACCCTAATGAAAAACTGTTTTTT. Translation gives CASRDPGNPNEKLFF.

This clone was recorded once. The rearrangement joins TRBV19 to TRBJ1-2; unclear D gene. The CDR3 has 14 residues. V lost 3 bases and J lost 3, with 11 bases in between. Germline V gene lookup returns CDR1 LNHDA and CDR2 SQIVND (reference sequence). CDR3 in amino acids: CASSMSLRDYGYTF. The CDR3 coding sequence is TGTGCCAGTAGTATGAGTCTACGGGACTATGGCTACACCTTC.

The chain is built from TRBV2 and TRBJ1-3, with unresolved D. Germline loops: CDR1 SNHLY, CDR2 FYNNEI. The CDR3 has 14 amino acids. V gave up 6 bases and J gave up 0 bases, with 9 bases separating them. This CDR3 reads CASRSENSGNTIYF. The CDR3 DNA follows: TGTGCCAGCAGAAGTGAAAACTCTGGAAACACCATATATTTT. Full variable domain (outside the CDR3, taken from reference TRBV2 and TRBJ1-3): EPEVTQTPSHQVTQMGQEVILRCVPISNHLYFYWYRQILGQKVEFLVSFYNNEISEKSEIFDDQFSVERPDGSNFTLKIRSTKLEDSAMYFCASRSENSGNTIYFGEGSWLTVV.

The gene calls are TRBV28 and TRBJ1-2; 8 bases map to TRBD1. Germline V gene lookup returns CDR1 MDHEN and CDR2 SYDVKM. CDR3 size: 14 residues. Germline trimming cut 7 bases from V and 3 bases from J; bases unmatched to any gene: 7. CDR3 in DNA: TGTGCCAGCACCCCCCCCAGGGGGCACTATGGCTACACCTTC. Residues: CASTPPRGHYGYTF.

This chain uses TRBV27 with TRBJ1-3, with D tentatively TRBD1 (5 bases). The germline V gene encodes CDR1 MNHEY and CDR2 SMNVEV (reference sequence). Trimming took 3 bases from V and 4 from J, leaving 13 bases between them. This CDR3 has 15 amino acids. The CDR3: CASSFRGAQGNTIYF. CDR3 sequence (DNA): TGTGCCAGCAGTTTTAGGGGAGCGCAAGGAAACACCATATATTTT.

This clone was observed a single time. The V and J genes are TRBV24-1 and TRBJ1-1, with unresolved D. Trimming removed 5 bases from V and 1 base from J, with 7 bases in between. Per the germline V gene, CDR1 is KGHDR and CDR2 is SFDVKD. The CDR3 extends over 13 amino acids. CDR3: CATSAVGNTEAFF. DNA for the CDR3: TGTGCCACCAGTGCCGTGGGGAACACTGAAGCTTTCTTT.

This rearrangement joins TRBV4-2 to TRBJ1-1; a weak D match, TRBD1 (6 bases). CDR1 is LGHNA and CDR2 is YNFKEQ in the germline V gene. Trimming shortened V by 9 bases and J by 3 bases, and 14 bases separated the two germline ends. The CDR3 length is 13 residues. The CDR3, as DNA: TGTGCCAGTTCAGGGGTTTTATACACTGAAGCTTTCTTT. Translating it yields CASSGVLYTEAFF.

CDR3 DNA: TGCGCCAGCAGCCAAACGAGGGGATCGTTACAGCCCCAGCATTTT. Translated: CASSQTRGSLQPQHF. The V gene is TRBV4-3, the J gene TRBJ1-5; tentatively, D is TRBD1 (5 bases). V lost 2 bases and J lost 7, with 15 bases in between. CDR3 length: 15 residues. Germline CDR1 and CDR2: LGHNA and YSLEER.

The chain has TRBV7-9 and TRBJ2-7; D not resolved. Trimming pared 4 bases from V and 0 bases from J, leaving 19 bases between. Germline assignment: CDR1 SEHNR and CDR2 FQNEAQ (reference sequence). This CDR3 contains 17 residues. CDR3 residues: CASSSVGMGRGSYEQYF. In DNA, the CDR3 is TGTGCCAGCAGCTCGGTGGGGATGGGTCGCGGCTCCTACGAGCAGTACTTC. The full variable domain, its missing parts supplied by reference TRBV7-9 and TRBJ2-7, is DTGVSQNPRHKITKRGQNVTFRCDPISEHNRLYWYRQTLGQGPEFLTYFQNEAQLEKSRLLSDRFSAERPKGSFSTLEIQRTEQGDSAMYLCASSSVGMGRGSYEQYFGPGTRLTVT.

This clone turned up a few times. The rearrangement uses TRBV19 and TRBJ1-5; D uncertain. Trimming left V 4 bases short and J 3 bases short, with 7 bases between. The germline CDR1 and CDR2 sequences are LNHDA and SQIVND (reference sequence). This CDR3 has 13 residues. This CDR3 is CASSTRNNQPQHF. The CDR3 DNA follows: TGTGCCAGTAGTACTCGAAACAATCAGCCCCAGCATTTT.

The chain employs TRBV18 and TRBJ1-5; TRBD1 agrees at 7 bases. Germline CDR1 KGHSH, CDR2 LQKENI. V trimming: 3 bases; J trimming: 6 bases; junction bases outside the gene matches: 5. The CDR3 covers 14 residues. As DNA, the CDR3 is TGTGCCAGCTCACCCGACAGGGCGGTTCAGCCCCAGCATTTT. It specifies CASSPDRAVQPQHF.

The sample holds one count of this clone. The chain is built from TRBV9 and TRBJ2-7; 8 bases align to TRBD1. The CDR3 has 13 residues. Germline loops: CDR1 SGDLS, CDR2 YYNGEE. Losses at the gene ends were 4 bases for V and 7 bases for J; bases not matched to a gene: 7. This CDR3 reads CASSPVRTGEQYF. As DNA, the CDR3 is TGTGCCAGCAGCCCGGTTCGGACAGGGGAGCAGTACTTC.

V gene TRBV25-1 combines with J gene TRBJ2-3; D may be TRBD1 (5 bases). The CDR3 consists of 13 residues. V lost 9 bases, J lost 0 bases, and 10 bases lay in between. The germline CDR1 and CDR2 sequences are MGHDK and SYGVNS. The CDR3 DNA sequence: TGTGCCAGTGCGGACACTAGCACAGATACGCAGTATTTT. This sequence encodes CASADTSTDTQYF.

This clone came up once. The J gene is TRBJ2-1, the V gene TRBV27; TRBD2 aligns across 7 bases. The V gene end was trimmed by 2 bases and the J gene end by 8 bases; junction bases not matched to a gene: 6. Germline assignment: CDR1 MNHEY and CDR2 SMNVEV (reference sequence). This CDR3 has 14 residues. The CDR3 sequence: CASSLVGGMDEQFF. The CDR3 bases are TGTGCCAGCAGTTTAGTGGGGGGGATGGATGAGCAGTTCTTC.

This clone was detected once. The chain couples TRBV15 to TRBJ2-7, with D possibly being TRBD2 (6 bases). This CDR3 has 15 residues. Germline values: CDR1 LNHNV, CDR2 YYDKDF (reference sequence). V was trimmed by 1 base and J by 0 bases, leaving 10 bases between them. The CDR3 DNA is TGTGCCACCAGCAGAGGGTCGGGGGACTCCTACGAGCAGTACTTC. This encodes CATSRGSGDSYEQYF.

The count of this clone is one. The chain recombines TRBV28 with TRBJ2-5, with D hard to call. Germline V gene lookup returns CDR1 MDHEN and CDR2 SYDVKM. CDR3 length: 11 residues. V was pared by 3 bases and J by 9 bases, with 8 bases between. The CDR3 DNA is TGTGCCAGCAGTTTTGTAGGCGCCCAGTACTTC. Translated: CASSFVGAQYF.

This chain joins TRBV4-3 and TRBJ1-2; perhaps TRBD1 as D (5 bases). V lost 1 base to trimming and J lost 8 bases, with 17 bases between them. CDR1 LGHNA and CDR2 YSLEER come from the germline V gene. This CDR3 region has 15 residues. The CDR3 sequence is CASSQAPGRREGYTF. CDR3 bases: TGCGCCAGCAGCCAAGCTCCTGGGCGCAGGGAAGGCTACACCTTC.

The rearrangement uses TRBV5-4 and TRBJ2-7, with D perhaps matching TRBD1 (6 bases). Trimming removed 0 bases from V and 4 bases from J, with 14 bases in between. The CDR3 contains 15 residues. Germline V gene lookup returns CDR1 SGHNT and CDR2 YYREEE (reference sequence). CDR3 in DNA: TGTGCCAGCAGCTTGGGAACAGGGTATGCATACGAGCAGTACTTC. The encoded protein is CASSLGTGYAYEQYF.